The 3 T cell receptor beta chains below all came from one sample that was sequenced in a study of blood T cell repertoires in COVID-19. Clones were sequenced by immunoSEQ multiplex PCR, and TCRdb holds only the in-frame ones, with some missing. The profile shows about 130,000 clones, 70% to 75% of them singletons. Material: peripheral blood. These TCRs come from a man aged 55-75 years with acute or convalescent COVID-19.

The chain carries TRBV30 and TRBJ2-5; TRBD2 might be the D (7 bases). Trimming removed 4 bases at V and 5 bases at J, with 11 bases between. The CDR3 length is 12 residues. Germline V gene sequence: CDR1 GTSNPN, CDR2 SVGIG (reference sequence). CDR3 sequence: CAWTAGAETQYF. CDR3 nucleotide sequence: TGTGCCTGGACGGCGGGGGCGGAGACCCAGTACTTC.

There are a few counts of this clone. This rearrangement joins TRBV12-3 or TRBV12-4 to TRBJ1-2; D perhaps matches TRBD1 (6 bases). The V gene lost 2 bases and the J gene lost 7 bases, with 11 bases spanning the gap. This CDR3 is built from 13 residues. In nucleotides, the CDR3 is TGTGCCAGCAGTTTATGGGGGCAGGGTGGCTACACCTTC. This translates into CASSLWGQGGYTF.

This clone is a singleton in its sample. This chain joins TRBV6-1 and TRBJ1-6, with D hard to call. The V gene's germline CDR1 is MNHNS and CDR2 SASEGT. The CDR3 has 14 residues. V dropped 2 bases and J dropped 9 bases, with 11 bases sitting between them. The CDR3 is CASSEISTGSPLHF. The CDR3 coding sequence is TGTGCCAGCAGTGAAATAAGTACGGGTTCACCCCTCCACTTT.